The 28 T cell receptor beta chains given below trace back to one sample, sequenced in a study of T cells after yellow fever vaccination. TCRdb re-called the 5' RACE reads with MiXCR, one entry per CDR3 protein. The sample has 250,000 to 350,000 distinct CDR3 sequences, 6.8% seen once. The input for sequencing was PBMCs, taken around 45 days after the first yellow fever vaccination. These receptors all come from a man younger than 30 who received the YFV17D yellow fever vaccine.

This chain uses TRBV5-1 with TRBJ1-2; 7 bases are a match to TRBD1. This CDR3 contains 16 residues. V was clipped by 0 bases and J by 1 base; unmatched bases: 6. Germline CDR1 SGHRS, CDR2 YFSETQ. In DNA form, the CDR3 reads TGCGCCAGCAGCTTGGCCGCCGACAGGGATAACTATGGCTACACCTTC. Residues: CASSLAADRDNYGYTF.

Regarding this clonotype: The junction departs from germline at one end; a sequencing error may be responsible. The V gene is TRBV13, the J gene TRBJ1-4; weak D call: TRBD1 (6 bases). Germline CDR1 and CDR2: PRHDT and FYEKMQ (reference sequence). This CDR3 has 14 residues. CDR3 coding DNA: TGTGCCAGCAGCCTAGGGACACTTGGTGAAAAACTGTTTTTT. This translates into CASSLGTLGEKLFF.

This clonotype was picked up many times. V gene TRBV20-1 combines with J gene TRBJ2-5; D is possibly TRBD2 (7 bases). Germline-derived CDR1 and CDR2 are DFQATT and SNEGSKA (reference sequence). V shed 3 bases and J shed 5 bases, with 22 bases lying between them. This CDR3 contains 16 residues. CDR3: CSASTVGGGAGETQYF. The CDR3 coding sequence is TGCAGTGCTAGCACAGTAGGAGGGGGGGCCGGGGAGACCCAGTACTTC.

The chain carries TRBV4-1 and TRBJ1-5; D not resolved. This CDR3 has 16 residues. V shed 1 base and J shed 7 bases, with 17 bases lying between them. CDR1 and CDR2 from the germline V gene are MGHRA and YSYEKL. The CDR3 DNA sequence: TGCGCCAGCAGCCAAGCCGGCCTACCGACGATACAGCCCCAGCATTTT. It is translated as CASSQAGLPTIQPQHF.

This clonotype was seen many times. The chain uses TRBV29-1 and TRBJ2-3, with D possibly being TRBD1 (6 bases). The V gene lost 8 bases and the J gene lost 4 bases, with 10 bases spanning the gap. Germline lookup yields CDR1 SQVTM and CDR2 ANQGSEA. The CDR3 contains 11 residues. CDR3 DNA: TGCAGCTTTGGGACACCAGATACGCAGTATTTT. This translates into CSFGTPDTQYF.

This clonotype was seen repeatedly, ten times or more. The chain carries TRBV3-1 and TRBJ2-7; 8 bases fit TRBD1. Germline CDR1 reads LGHDT; CDR2 reads YNNKEL (reference sequence). The length of the CDR3 is 13 residues. V lost 3 bases to trimming and J lost 4 bases; unmatched junction nucleotides: 2. CDR3 sequence reads: CASSHGQGYEQYV. CDR3 in DNA: TGTGCCAGCAGCCACGGACAGGGATACGAGCAGTACGTC.

The CDR3 DNA is TGTGCCAGCAGCTTAGCAGGGACCGAGCAGTTCTTC. Its protein is CASSLAGTEQFF. V gene TRBV7-9 combines with J gene TRBJ2-1; D assignment may be TRBD1 or TRBD2 (5 bases each). V dropped 0 bases and J dropped 10 bases, with 7 bases sitting between them. The V gene's germline CDR1 is SEHNR and CDR2 FQNEAQ (reference sequence). CDR3 size: 12 residues.

This clonotype was seen a handful of times. The chain joins TRBV5-1 to TRBJ1-4; D may be TRBD1 (5 bases). The germline CDR1 and CDR2 sequences are SGHRS and YFSETQ. V lost 3 bases to trimming and J lost 0 bases, with 12 bases between them. This CDR3 is 16 amino acids long. CDR3 sequence reads: CASSSTGSATNEKLFF. CDR3 DNA: TGCGCCAGCAGCTCCACAGGATCCGCAACTAATGAAAAACTGTTTTTT.

At least ten counts were recorded for this clonotype. The J gene is TRBJ1-2, the V gene TRBV9; D call uncertain. CDR1 SGDLS and CDR2 YYNGEE come from the germline V gene. V was pared by 3 bases and J by 5 bases, with 5 bases between. The CDR3 is 11 amino acids. The CDR3 is CASSGRYGYTF. The DNA for the CDR3 is TGTGCCAGCAGCGGACGGTATGGCTACACCTTC.

The genes are TRBV11-1 and TRBJ2-7; 11 bases fit TRBD2. Trimming removed 3 bases from V and 1 base from J; junction bases left unmatched: 11. Germline values: CDR1 SGHAT, CDR2 FQDESV (reference sequence). The CDR3 totals 18 residues. CDR3 coding DNA: TGTGCCAGCAGCTTTTCTAGCGGGGGGTACGAGATATCCTACGAGCAGTACGTC. This codes for CASSFSSGGYEISYEQYV.

The V gene is TRBV10-3, the J gene TRBJ2-2; perhaps TRBD1 as D (6 bases). Germline V gene lookup returns CDR1 ENHRY and CDR2 SYGVKD. This CDR3 comprises 15 residues. V was cut by 3 bases and J by 0 bases, with 8 bases left in between. CDR3 coding DNA: TGTGCCATCAGTGAAGGACAGCCGAACACCGGGGAGCTGTTTTTT. Translating it yields CAISEGQPNTGELFF.

The chain combines TRBV7-8 with TRBJ2-5; TRBD1 might be the D (7 bases). Per germline, CDR1 SGHVS and CDR2 FQNEAQ. Trimming removed 0 bases at V and 0 bases at J, with 8 bases between. The CDR3 runs to 15 residues. The CDR3 is CASSLARGDQETQYF. CDR3 coding DNA: TGTGCCAGCAGCTTAGCCAGGGGGGACCAAGAGACCCAGTACTTC.

This clonotype came up a few times. The chain couples TRBV13 to TRBJ2-2; no reliable D call. CDR3 length equals 15 residues. The V gene's germline CDR1 is PRHDT and CDR2 FYEKMQ (reference sequence). Trimming removed 5 bases at V and 8 bases at J, with 18 bases between. The CDR3 region is CASSPRAVGSGELFF. CDR3 nucleotide sequence: TGTGCCAGCAGCCCTCGCGCAGTCGGATCGGGGGAGCTGTTTTTT.

This clonotype was picked up many times. The chain couples TRBV7-9 to TRBJ1-2; possible D gene TRBD1, 6 bases. Trimming removed 5 bases from V and 3 bases from J, with 13 bases in between. CDR3 length: 14 amino acids. Germline V gene sequence: CDR1 SEHNR, CDR2 FQNEAQ (reference sequence). Written as DNA, the CDR3 is TGTGCCAGCAGCCGCAGGGGCTCGGACTATGGCTACACCTTC. Its protein is CASSRRGSDYGYTF.

This clonotype turned up a few times. The V call is TRBV7-2, the J call TRBJ2-5, with D possibly TRBD2 on 6 matching bases. V was shortened by 3 bases and J by 5 bases, with 10 bases between the two germline ends. CDR3 length: 13 amino acids. Germline V lookup: CDR1 SGHTA, CDR2 FQGNSA. CDR3 DNA: TGTGCCAGCAGCTTCCGGGACTGGGAGACCCAGTACTTC. Translating gives CASSFRDWETQYF.

V and J are TRBV5-1 and TRBJ2-3; 13 bases line up with TRBD2. V shed 4 bases and J 1 base; nucleotides not matched to a gene: 6. CDR3 length equals 17 residues. CDR1 is SGHRS and CDR2 is YFSETQ in the germline V gene. The CDR3 region is CASSPTGTSGGTDTQYF. The CDR3 DNA reads TGCGCCAGCAGCCCAACCGGGACTAGCGGGGGCACAGATACGCAGTATTTT.

This clonotype has a count of ten or more. The junction departs from the called germline gene at one end, perhaps through a read error. CDR3 sequence: CASSLSVETQYF. The CDR3 DNA is TGCGCCAGCAGCTTGAGCGTCGAGACCCAGTACTTC. The gene calls are TRBV7-2 and TRBJ2-5; D not resolved. The CDR3 is 12 residues long. Looked up from germline, CDR1 is SGHTA and CDR2 is FQGNSA.

This clonotype was recorded a few times. This chain links TRBV5-1 with TRBJ2-4, with 9 bases lining up with TRBD2. V was pared by 2 bases and J by 0 bases, with 3 bases of the junction left unmatched. CDR1 is SGHRS and CDR2 is YFSETQ in the germline V gene. This CDR3 comprises 16 residues. DNA for the CDR3: TGCGCCAGCAGCTTAGATAGCGGGAGAGCCAAAAACATTCAGTACTTC. Translation gives CASSLDSGRAKNIQYF.

This clonotype was seen ten or more times. V usage is TRBV5-4 and J usage is TRBJ2-5, with D perhaps assigned TRBD1 or TRBD2 (5 bases each). The ends were cut back, 2 bases at V and 5 bases at J, with 7 bases in the middle. CDR3 length: 12 residues. Germline V gene lookup returns CDR1 SGHNT and CDR2 YYREEE (reference sequence). The DNA for the CDR3 is TGTGCCAGCAGCTTAAGGGACGAGACCCAGTACTTC. It yields the protein CASSLRDETQYF.

V gene TRBV4-1 combines with J gene TRBJ2-3; the match to TRBD2 covers 7 bases. Losses at the gene ends were 0 bases for V and 0 bases for J; bases not matched to a gene: 12. Germline assignment: CDR1 MGHRA and CDR2 YSYEKL. The CDR3 spans 19 residues. The CDR3 region is CASSQEAGGGEASTDTQYF. In DNA, the CDR3 is TGCGCCAGCAGCCAAGAAGCTGGCGGGGGAGAAGCTAGCACAGATACGCAGTATTTT.

This clonotype was seen only a few times. The CDR3 loop is CASSAGGAHGYTF. The CDR3 DNA follows: TGTGCCAGCAGTGCTGGGGGGGCCCATGGCTACACCTTC. J is TRBJ1-2 and V is TRBV12-3 or TRBV12-4; TRBD1 is a possible D gene (6 bases). CDR3 length equals 13 residues. The V and J ends lost 5 bases and 6 bases respectively, with 13 bases between them.

The V and J genes are TRBV5-4 and TRBJ2-1; 9 bases agree with TRBD2. The junction had 8 bases not matched to a gene; V was cut back by 2 bases and J by 5 bases. CDR3 length: 16 residues. Germline V CDR1 and CDR2: SGHNT, YYREEE (reference sequence). The CDR3 region has the DNA TGTGCCAGCAGCTTTGCGGCTAGCGGGGAAAACAATGAGCAGTTCTTC. Amino acid sequence: CASSFAASGENNEQFF.

This clonotype was seen repeatedly, ten times or more. This chain joins TRBV5-1 and TRBJ2-5, with D maybe TRBD2 (7 bases). CDR1 is SGHRS and CDR2 is YFSETQ in the germline V gene. V was shortened by 4 bases and J by 2 bases, with 21 bases between the two germline ends. This CDR3 spans 17 amino acids. The CDR3 protein is CASSRGGGRIDQETQYF. CDR3 nucleotides: TGCGCCAGCAGCCGTGGGGGGGGCCGGATTGATCAAGAGACCCAGTACTTC.

This clonotype was counted many times. This CDR3 reads CASSQAFSGGTDTQYF. The CDR3 DNA is TGCGCCAGCAGCCAAGCCTTTAGCGGGGGCACAGATACGCAGTATTTT. The rearrangement uses TRBV4-1 and TRBJ2-3; 8 positions agree with TRBD2. J gave up 1 base and V 1 base, and 4 bases lay outside the gene matches. The CDR3 runs 16 residues. Germline V lookup: CDR1 MGHRA, CDR2 YSYEKL.

The rearrangement uses TRBV7-2 and TRBJ2-2, with D maybe TRBD1 (7 bases). Germline V gene data show CDR1 as SGHTA and CDR2 as FQGNSA. Trimming removed 5 bases at V and 4 bases at J, with 11 bases between. The CDR3 length is 14 residues. The CDR3 sequence: CASSQGGATGELFF. CDR3 nucleotide sequence: TGTGCCAGCAGCCAGGGGGGAGCCACCGGGGAGCTGTTTTTT. The complete variable domain, with remaining parts taken from reference TRBV7-2 and TRBJ2-2, reads GAGVSQSPSNKVTEKGKDVELRCDPISGHTALYWYRQSLGQGLEFLIYFQGNSAPDKSGLPSDRFSAERTGGSVSTLTIQRTQQEDSAVYLCASSQGGATGELFFGEGSRLTVL.

The V and J genes are TRBV7-2 and TRBJ1-6; D uncertain. This CDR3 has 14 residues. The V end lost 3 bases, the J end lost 9 bases, and 12 bases lay between the germline ends. Germline-derived CDR1 and CDR2 are SGHTA and FQGNSA. The CDR3 nucleotides read TGTGCCAGCAGCTTGTTCGGCTTTGCTTCACCCCTCCACTTT. Protein product: CASSLFGFASPLHF. The full variable domain, in which reference TRBV7-2 and TRBJ1-6 provide the parts outside the CDR3, is GAGVSQSPSNKVTEKGKDVELRCDPISGHTALYWYRQSLGQGLEFLIYFQGNSAPDKSGLPSDRFSAERTGGSVSTLTIQRTQQEDSAVYLCASSLFGFASPLHFGNGTRLTVT.

In its sample, this clonotype was seen a few times. The V and J genes are TRBV29-1 and TRBJ2-2, with TRBD2 identical over 7 bases. The length of the CDR3 is 14 residues. The V gene end was trimmed by 4 bases and the J gene end by 5 bases; junction bases not matched to a gene: 7. Germline V gene sequence: CDR1 SQVTM, CDR2 ANQGSEA. CDR3 sequence reads: CSVVGDYKTGELFF. CDR3 DNA: TGCAGCGTTGTAGGGGACTACAAAACCGGGGAGCTGTTTTTT.

This clonotype was seen a few times. The V gene is TRBV4-2, the J gene TRBJ1-1, with unresolved D. The CDR3 sequence is 14 residues long. The germline CDR1 and CDR2 sequences are LGHNA and YNFKEQ. Trimming shortened V by 0 bases and J by 6 bases, and 11 bases separated the two germline ends. The CDR3: CASSQESGVAEAFF. CDR3 in DNA: TGTGCCAGCAGCCAAGAGAGTGGGGTAGCTGAAGCTTTCTTT.